Listed here are 24 T cell receptor beta chains from one sample, sequenced in a study of T cells in Graves' hyperthyroidism and ophthalmopathy. Researchers amplified the TCR beta CDR3 regions from RNA transcripts. The TCR CDR3 was amplified in a first-round RT-PCR using the HTBI primer set. TCRdb analysed the multiplex PCR reads with MiXCR anew, one entry per CDR3 protein. The sample records a few hundred thousand distinct CDR3 sequences, 12% to 15% being singletons. The sequenced material came from blood. All receptors derive from an older woman with Graves' ophthalmopathy.

This clonotype has a count of ten or more. CDR3 loop: CASSPDRGGYGYTF. The CDR3 region has the DNA TGTGCCAGCAGCCCGGACAGGGGGGGCTATGGCTACACCTTC. The chain employs TRBV4-2 and TRBJ1-2; the match to TRBD1 covers 10 bases. Germline V gene sequence: CDR1 LGHNA, CDR2 YNFKEQ. V was pared by 4 bases and J by 4 bases, with 3 bases of the junction left unmatched. This CDR3 is built from 14 residues.

Concerning this clonotype itself: A much larger clone differs by one base, so this may be a read error. The chain recombines TRBV28 with TRBJ1-5; D gene unclear. CDR1 and CDR2 (germline): MDHEN, SYDVKM. This CDR3 has 13 residues. CDR3 loop: CTSSWAGIQPQHF. CDR3 in DNA: TGTACCAGCAGTTGGGCAGGCATACAGCCCCAGCATTTT.

This clonotype has at least ten counts. V gene TRBV7-2 combines with J gene TRBJ2-3; the D gene is possibly TRBD2 (5 bases). This CDR3 region has 15 residues. The germline V gene encodes CDR1 SGHTA and CDR2 FQGNSA. Trimming pared 3 bases from V and 9 bases from J, leaving 19 bases between. The CDR3 reads CASSLSPYGEGTQYF. DNA for the CDR3: TGTGCCAGCAGCTTGTCTCCCTACGGGGAAGGGACGCAGTATTTT.

This clonotype was detected a few times. This chain uses TRBV19 with TRBJ1-5, with 10 positions matching TRBD1. This CDR3 spans 16 amino acids. CDR1 LNHDA and CDR2 SQIVND come from the germline V gene (reference sequence). The trim removed 3 bases at V and 6 bases at J, leaving 8 bases unmatched. The CDR3 nucleotides read TGTGCCAGTAGTATGGGGGACAGGGGTGCGGGTCAGCCCCAGCATTTT. This sequence encodes CASSMGDRGAGQPQHF.

In the case of this clonotype: This may come from a read error, since a much larger clone is one base off. The CDR3 region is CASSWEARDEQYF. CDR3 coding DNA: TGTGCCAGCAGCTGGGAAGCTCGGGATGAGCAGTACTTC. The chain uses TRBV13 and TRBJ2-7; D is perhaps TRBD2 (5 bases). The CDR3 has 13 residues. Germline lookup yields CDR1 PRHDT and CDR2 FYEKMQ (reference sequence). The V gene lost 4 bases and the J gene lost 7 bases, with 14 bases spanning the gap. The whole variable domain, filled in from reference TRBV13 and TRBJ2-7, reads AAGVIQSPRHLIKEKRETATLKCYPIPRHDTVYWYQQGPGQDPQFLISFYEKMQSDKGSIPDRFSAQQFSDYHSELNMSSLELGDSALYFCASSWEARDEQYFGPGTRLTVT.

The chain links TRBV7-9 to TRBJ2-7; D is ambiguous. This CDR3 has 15 amino acids. Germline values: CDR1 SEHNR, CDR2 FQNEAQ (reference sequence). V was shortened by 1 base and J by 4 bases, with 14 bases between the two germline ends. The DNA of the CDR3 is TGTGCCAGCAGCTTAGTTGAGATGGCTCTATACGAGCAGTACTTC. This encodes CASSLVEMALYEQYF. Supplemented by reference TRBV7-9 and TRBJ2-7, the full variable domain reads DTGVSQNPRHKITKRGQNVTFRCDPISEHNRLYWYRQTLGQGPEFLTYFQNEAQLEKSRLLSDRFSAERPKGSFSTLEIQRTEQGDSAMYLCASSLVEMALYEQYFGPGTRLTVT.

On this clonotype itself: This may arise from a read error, as a much more abundant clone is one base away. The chain joins TRBV28 to TRBJ1-1; TRBD1 agrees at 7 bases. Germline V CDR1 and CDR2: MDHEN, SYDVKM. The CDR3 consists of 17 residues. Here the CDR3 reads CAGSLLWTGQALTEAFF. DNA of the CDR3: TGTGCCGGCAGTTTATTATGGACAGGACAGGCTTTAACGGAAGCTTTCTTT.

This clonotype was counted at least ten times. The chain is built from TRBV3-1 and TRBJ2-5, with D perhaps matching TRBD1 or TRBD2 (6 bases each). The CDR3 loop spans 15 amino acids. Germline V gene sequence: CDR1 LGHDT, CDR2 YNNKEL (reference sequence). Trimming took 4 bases from V and 5 from J, leaving 17 bases between them. The CDR3 protein is CASSRGHGSGETQYF. In DNA form, the CDR3 reads TGTGCCAGCAGCCGGGGGCACGGGAGCGGGGAGACCCAGTACTTC.

The chain joins TRBV5-1 to TRBJ1-1; D call uncertain. The ends were cut back, 0 bases at V and 0 bases at J, with 15 bases in the middle. The CDR3 runs 17 residues. CDR1 is SGHRS and CDR2 is YFSETQ in the germline V gene. CDR3 region: CASSLAGRGNLNTEAFF. In nucleotides, the CDR3 is TGCGCCAGCAGCTTGGCCGGCCGGGGTAACTTGAACACTGAAGCTTTCTTT.

In its sample, this clonotype was seen a few times. The genes are TRBV6-1 and TRBJ1-4, with TRBD1 as a possible D gene (6 bases). Trimming pared 5 bases from V and 3 bases from J, leaving 16 bases between. Germline V CDR1 and CDR2: MNHNS, SASEGT. The CDR3 spans 16 residues. The CDR3 DNA follows: TGTGCCAGCAGTTTTCGCAGGGGAGTATCTAATGAAAAACTGTTTTTT. It translates to CASSFRRGVSNEKLFF.

This clonotype came up many times. The J gene is TRBJ2-1, the V gene TRBV2; D tentatively fits TRBD1 or TRBD2 (5 bases each). Germline CDR1 SNHLY, CDR2 FYNNEI. The V end was cut by 8 bases, the J end by 3 bases, with 11 bases between. The CDR3 covers 13 residues. The CDR3 nucleotides are TGTGCCAGCGTAGGGGACCGCTACAATGAGCAGTTCTTC. Translating gives CASVGDRYNEQFF.

The DNA of the CDR3 is TGTGCCAGCAGCAAAAGATACGGAGAGACCCAGTACTTC. This codes for CASSKRYGETQYF. The chain links TRBV7-9 to TRBJ2-5; D is ambiguous. The V gene's germline CDR1 is SEHNR and CDR2 FQNEAQ (reference sequence). Trimming took off 5 bases at V and 4 bases at J, with 11 bases between the two ends. The CDR3 has 13 residues. Supplemented by reference TRBV7-9 and TRBJ2-5, the full variable domain reads DTGVSQNPRHKITKRGQNVTFRCDPISEHNRLYWYRQTLGQGPEFLTYFQNEAQLEKSRLLSDRFSAERPKGSFSTLEIQRTEQGDSAMYLCASSKRYGETQYFGPGTRLLVL.

In this sample, this clonotype turned up many times. This chain connects TRBV20-1 to TRBJ1-5, with TRBD1 matching 7 bases. Germline V lookup: CDR1 DFQATT, CDR2 SNEGSKA (reference sequence). The CDR3 is made up of 15 amino acids. With 3 bases clipped from V and 4 bases from J, the junction kept 9 bases outside the gene matches. The CDR3 DNA follows: TGCAGTGCTAGCCATCCGGGACAGATAAATCAGCCCCAGCATTTT. Its translation: CSASHPGQINQPQHF.

This clonotype was seen more than once but under ten times. The chain carries TRBV20-1 and TRBJ2-7; 7 positions agree with TRBD1. V gave up 6 bases and J gave up 2 bases; unmatched junction bases: 7. The length of the CDR3 is 13 residues. Germline values: CDR1 DFQATT, CDR2 SNEGSKA (reference sequence). CDR3 sequence: CSAYDRVAYEQYF. CDR3 DNA sequence: TGCAGTGCCTACGACAGGGTTGCCTACGAGCAGTACTTC.

CDR3 sequence (DNA): TGTGCCAGCAGCTTGGCCAGGTTCGGAGCGGGAGCAGACTACAATGAGCAGTTCTTC. The encoded protein is CASSLARFGAGADYNEQFF. The chain combines TRBV5-5 with TRBJ2-1, with 8 bases lining up with TRBD2. The V gene's germline CDR1 is SGHKS and CDR2 YYEKEE (reference sequence). CDR3 length: 19 residues. V lost 0 bases and J lost 3; bases outside the gene matches: 14.

This clonotype occurred many times. The junction shows a germline mismatch at one end, possibly a read error. The chain recombines TRBV2 with TRBJ2-2; TRBD1 might be the D (6 bases). CDR3 length: 15 amino acids. Germline loops: CDR1 SNHLY, CDR2 FYNNEI. The CDR3 loop reads CASREVTGPTGELFF. The DNA for the CDR3 is TGTGCCAGCAGGGAAGTTACAGGGCCCACCGGGGAGCTGTTTTTT.

The table lists this clonotype with many counts. V gene TRBV18 combines with J gene TRBJ1-1, with D perhaps matching TRBD1 (5 bases). Trimming shortened V by 4 bases and J by 7 bases, and 13 bases separated the two germline ends. This CDR3 is 13 amino acids long. Germline CDR1 is KGHSH and CDR2 is LQKENI. CDR3 sequence (DNA): TGTGCCAGCTCACGCGGGACGGCGGATGAAGCTTTCTTT. Its protein product is CASSRGTADEAFF.

This clonotype was seen just once. A much larger clonotype is one base distant, so this may be a read error. The chain recombines TRBV6-5 with TRBJ1-1, with D possibly being TRBD1 (6 bases). Looked up from germline, CDR1 is MNHEY and CDR2 is SVGAGI. This CDR3 region has 16 residues. CDR3 coding DNA: TGTGCCAGCGGTTACTCTAGTACAGGGAAGTGGACTGAAGCTTTCTTT. Amino acids: CASGYSSTGKWTEAFF.

This clonotype was seen many times. The J gene is TRBJ2-1, the V gene TRBV12-3 or TRBV12-4, with 11 bases lining up with TRBD1. This CDR3 is 15 amino acids long. J lost 7 bases, V lost 4 bases, and 6 bases had no gene match. The CDR3 nucleotides are TGTGCCAGCAGTTATTCCGGGACAGGGGGGAATGAGCAGTTCTTC. Amino acids: CASSYSGTGGNEQFF.

V usage is TRBV6-1 and J usage is TRBJ1-6; tentative D call: TRBD1 (5 bases). Germline assignment: CDR1 MNHNS and CDR2 SASEGT. This CDR3 is built from 16 residues. The V gene lost 4 bases and the J gene lost 0 bases, with 10 bases spanning the gap. The CDR3 DNA reads TGTGCCAGCAGTGCCAGGGAGATCTCCTATAATTCACCCCTCCACTTT. The encoded protein is CASSAREISYNSPLHF.

The chain joins TRBV30 to TRBJ2-3; the D gene is possibly TRBD2 (5 bases). V lost 1 base to trimming and J lost 0 bases, with 11 bases between them. The CDR3 sequence is 15 residues long. Germline V gene sequence: CDR1 GTSNPN, CDR2 SVGIG (reference sequence). The CDR3 spells CAWSEGGPSTDTQYF. For the CDR3, the DNA is TGTGCCTGGAGTGAGGGCGGGCCAAGCACAGATACGCAGTATTTT.

The CDR3 is CASSYSEFTSGSTNEQFF. For the CDR3, the DNA is TGTGCCAGCAGTTACTCCGAGTTCACTAGCGGGAGTACCAATGAGCAGTTCTTC. The chain recombines TRBV6-6 with TRBJ2-1, with 11 positions matching TRBD2. With V trimmed by 0 bases and J by 6 bases, 10 bases remained unmatched. From germline, CDR1 is MNHNY and CDR2 SVGAGI (reference sequence). The CDR3 has 18 residues.

In its sample, this clonotype was seen a few times. The chain carries TRBV6-2 or TRBV6-3 and TRBJ2-2; 7 bases line up with TRBD2. The germline V gene has CDR1 MNHEY and CDR2 SVGEGT. The CDR3 extends over 13 amino acids. Losses at the gene ends were 8 bases for V and 6 bases for J; bases not matched to a gene: 6. CDR3 sequence: CASAGGGAGELFF. CDR3 sequence (DNA): TGTGCCAGCGCCGGGGGAGGGGCCGGGGAGCTGTTTTTT.

This clonotype was detected ten times or more. The chain recombines TRBV27 with TRBJ1-2; 7 bases align to TRBD1. The CDR3 is made up of 14 amino acids. Trimming at V came to 7 bases and at J to 4 bases, leaving 9 bases not matched to a gene. Germline V lookup: CDR1 MNHEY, CDR2 SMNVEV (reference sequence). The CDR3 coding sequence is TGTGCCAGCAAGTCAGGGGGAGCGAGCTATGGCTACACCTTC. This encodes CASKSGGASYGYTF.